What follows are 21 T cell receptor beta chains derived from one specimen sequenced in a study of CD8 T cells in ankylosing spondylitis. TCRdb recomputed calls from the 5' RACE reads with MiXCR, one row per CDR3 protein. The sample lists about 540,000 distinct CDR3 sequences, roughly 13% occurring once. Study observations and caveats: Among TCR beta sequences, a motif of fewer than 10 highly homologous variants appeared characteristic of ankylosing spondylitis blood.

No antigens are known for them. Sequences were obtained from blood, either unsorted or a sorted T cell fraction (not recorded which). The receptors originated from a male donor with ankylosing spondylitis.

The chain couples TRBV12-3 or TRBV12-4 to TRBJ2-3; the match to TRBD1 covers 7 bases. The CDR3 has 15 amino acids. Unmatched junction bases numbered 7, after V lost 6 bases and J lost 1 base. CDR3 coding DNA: TGTGCCAGCAGAAGACAGGGTATGGGCACAGATACGCAGTATTTT. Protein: CASRRQGMGTDTQYF.

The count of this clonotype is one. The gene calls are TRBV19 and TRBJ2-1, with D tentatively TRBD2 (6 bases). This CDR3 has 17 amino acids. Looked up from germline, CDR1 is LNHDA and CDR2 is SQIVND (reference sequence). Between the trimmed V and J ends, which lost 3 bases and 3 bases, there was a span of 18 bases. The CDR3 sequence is CASSITGGKLDYNEQFF. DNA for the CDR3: TGTGCCAGTAGTATTACGGGCGGGAAGCTCGACTACAATGAGCAGTTCTTC.

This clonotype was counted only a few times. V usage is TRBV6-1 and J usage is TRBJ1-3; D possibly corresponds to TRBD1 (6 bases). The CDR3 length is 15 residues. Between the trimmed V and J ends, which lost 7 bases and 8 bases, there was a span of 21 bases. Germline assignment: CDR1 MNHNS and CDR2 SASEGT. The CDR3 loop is CASKKLLEQGDTIYF. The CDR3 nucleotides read TGTGCCAGCAAGAAGCTTCTGGAACAGGGAGACACCATATATTTT.

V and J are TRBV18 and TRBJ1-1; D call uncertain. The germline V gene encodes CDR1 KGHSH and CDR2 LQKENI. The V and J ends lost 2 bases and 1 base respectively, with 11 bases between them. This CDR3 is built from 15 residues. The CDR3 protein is CASSPEFLGNTEAFF. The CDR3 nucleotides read TGTGCCAGCTCACCAGAGTTTTTGGGGAACACTGAAGCTTTCTTT. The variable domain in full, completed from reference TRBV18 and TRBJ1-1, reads NAGVMQNPRHLVRRRGQEARLRCSPMKGHSHVYWYRQLPEEGLKFMVYLQKENIIDESGMPKERFSAEFPKEGPSILRIQQVVRGDSAAYFCASSPEFLGNTEAFFGQGTRLTVV.

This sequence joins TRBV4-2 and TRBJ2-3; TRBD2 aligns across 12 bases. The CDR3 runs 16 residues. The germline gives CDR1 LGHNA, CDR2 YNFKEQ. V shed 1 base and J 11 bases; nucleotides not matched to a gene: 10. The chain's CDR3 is CASSQATSGSILGQYF. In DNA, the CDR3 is TGTGCCAGCAGCCAAGCGACTAGCGGGAGTATCCTCGGGCAGTATTTT.

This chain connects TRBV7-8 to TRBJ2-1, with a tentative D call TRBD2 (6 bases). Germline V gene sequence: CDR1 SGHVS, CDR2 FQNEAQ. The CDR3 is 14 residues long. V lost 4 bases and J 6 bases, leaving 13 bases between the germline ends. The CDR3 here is CASSSRLEGNEQFF. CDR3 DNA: TGTGCCAGCAGCTCCCGACTGGAGGGCAATGAGCAGTTCTTC.

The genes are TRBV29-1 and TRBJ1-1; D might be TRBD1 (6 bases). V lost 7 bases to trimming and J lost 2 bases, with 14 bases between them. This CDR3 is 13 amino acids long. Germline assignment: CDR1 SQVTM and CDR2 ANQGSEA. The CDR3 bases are TGCAGCGCTGAGGACAGACGTAACACTGAAGCTTTCTTT. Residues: CSAEDRRNTEAFF. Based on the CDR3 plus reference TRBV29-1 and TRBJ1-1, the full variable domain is SAVISQKPSRDICQRGTSLTIQCQVDSQVTMMFWYRQQPGQSLTLIATANQGSEATYESGFVIDKFPISRPNLTFSTLTVSNMSPEDSSIYLCSAEDRRNTEAFFGQGTRLTVV.

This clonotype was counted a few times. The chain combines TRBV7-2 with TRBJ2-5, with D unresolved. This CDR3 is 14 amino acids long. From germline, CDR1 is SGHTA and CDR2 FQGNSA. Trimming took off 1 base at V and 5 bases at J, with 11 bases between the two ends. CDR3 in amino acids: CASSLGERVETQYF. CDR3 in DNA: TGTGCCAGCAGCTTAGGAGAGAGAGTGGAGACCCAGTACTTC.

In nucleotides, the CDR3 is TGCGCCAGCAGCCAAGAAGGTAGCGGGAGGGCCCTTGATGAGCAGTTCTTC. Translating gives CASSQEGSGRALDEQFF. The chain combines TRBV4-1 with TRBJ2-1; TRBD2 agrees at 11 bases. CDR3 length: 17 residues. V gave up 0 bases and J gave up 8 bases; unmatched junction bases: 9. The V gene's germline CDR1 is MGHRA and CDR2 YSYEKL.

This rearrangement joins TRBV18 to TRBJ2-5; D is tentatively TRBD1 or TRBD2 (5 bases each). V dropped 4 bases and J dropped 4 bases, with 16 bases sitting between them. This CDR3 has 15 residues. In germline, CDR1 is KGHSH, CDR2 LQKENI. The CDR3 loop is CASSQDTTRGETQYF. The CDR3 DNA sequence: TGTGCCAGCTCACAAGACACGACGAGGGGAGAGACCCAGTACTTC.

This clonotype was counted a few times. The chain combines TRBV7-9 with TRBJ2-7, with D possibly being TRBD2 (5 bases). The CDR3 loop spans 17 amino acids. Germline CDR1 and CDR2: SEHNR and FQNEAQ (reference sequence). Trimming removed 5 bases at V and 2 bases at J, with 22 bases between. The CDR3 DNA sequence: TGTGCCAGCAGCGACCACCTGGATCAGCTCGGGGCCTACGAGCAGTACGTC. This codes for CASSDHLDQLGAYEQYV.

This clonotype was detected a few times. For the CDR3, the DNA is TGTGCCATCAGTGAAGACAGGTTCGAAGCTTTCTTT. Protein: CAISEDRFEAFF. This chain links TRBV10-3 with TRBJ1-1, with D possibly matching TRBD1 (6 bases). CDR1 and CDR2 (germline): ENHRY, SYGVKD. The V gene lost 3 bases and the J gene lost 8 bases, with 10 bases spanning the gap. CDR3 length equals 12 residues.

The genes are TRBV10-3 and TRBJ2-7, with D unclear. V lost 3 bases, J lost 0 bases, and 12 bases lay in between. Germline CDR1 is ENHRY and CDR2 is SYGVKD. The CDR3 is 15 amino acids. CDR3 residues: CAISDQNRFSYEQYF. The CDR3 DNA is TGTGCCATCAGTGATCAGAACCGATTCTCCTACGAGCAGTACTTC.

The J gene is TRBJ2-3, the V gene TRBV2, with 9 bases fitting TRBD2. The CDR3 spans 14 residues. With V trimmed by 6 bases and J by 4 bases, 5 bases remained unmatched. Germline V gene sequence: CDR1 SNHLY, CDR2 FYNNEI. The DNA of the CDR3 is TGTGCCAGCAGCCGGCGGGAGGGGGCAGATACGCAGTATTTT. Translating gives CASSRREGADTQYF. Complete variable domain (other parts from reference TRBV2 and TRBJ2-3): EPEVTQTPSHQVTQMGQEVILRCVPISNHLYFYWYRQILGQKVEFLVSFYNNEISEKSEIFDDQFSVERPDGSNFTLKIRSTKLEDSAMYFCASSRREGADTQYFGPGTRLTVL.

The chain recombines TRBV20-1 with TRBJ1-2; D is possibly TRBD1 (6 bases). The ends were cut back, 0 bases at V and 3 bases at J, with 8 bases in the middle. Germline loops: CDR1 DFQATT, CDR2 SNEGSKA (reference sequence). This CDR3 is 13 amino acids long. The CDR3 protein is CSARDYRDYGYTF. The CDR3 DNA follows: TGCAGTGCTAGAGATTACAGGGACTATGGCTACACCTTC.

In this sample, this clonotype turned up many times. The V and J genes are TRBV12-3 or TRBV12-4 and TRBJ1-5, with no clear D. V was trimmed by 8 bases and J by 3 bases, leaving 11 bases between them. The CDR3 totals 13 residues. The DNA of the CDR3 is TGTGCCAGCGCCGGGAAGGTCAATCAGCCCCAGCATTTT. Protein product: CASAGKVNQPQHF.

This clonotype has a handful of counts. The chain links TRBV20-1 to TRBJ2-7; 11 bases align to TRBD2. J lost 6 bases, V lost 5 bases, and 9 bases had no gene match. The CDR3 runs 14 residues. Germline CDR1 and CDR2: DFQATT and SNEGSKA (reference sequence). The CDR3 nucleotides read TGCAGTGCTGGAACTAGCGGGAGAAATATCGAGCAGTACTTC. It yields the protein CSAGTSGRNIEQYF.

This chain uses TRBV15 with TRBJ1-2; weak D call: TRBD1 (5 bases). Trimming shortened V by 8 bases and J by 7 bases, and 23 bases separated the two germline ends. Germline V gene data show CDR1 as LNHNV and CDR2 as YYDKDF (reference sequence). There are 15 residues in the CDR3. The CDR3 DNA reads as TGTGCCACCTCGGCAGGGAGAACGCCTAACGGTGGCTACACCTTC. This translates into CATSAGRTPNGGYTF.

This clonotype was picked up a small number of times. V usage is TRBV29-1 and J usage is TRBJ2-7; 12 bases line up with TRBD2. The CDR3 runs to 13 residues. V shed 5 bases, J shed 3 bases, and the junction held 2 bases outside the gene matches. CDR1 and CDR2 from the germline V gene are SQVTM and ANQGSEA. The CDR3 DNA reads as TGCAGCGTTTCGACTAGCGGGAGCTACGAGCAGTACTTC. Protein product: CSVSTSGSYEQYF.

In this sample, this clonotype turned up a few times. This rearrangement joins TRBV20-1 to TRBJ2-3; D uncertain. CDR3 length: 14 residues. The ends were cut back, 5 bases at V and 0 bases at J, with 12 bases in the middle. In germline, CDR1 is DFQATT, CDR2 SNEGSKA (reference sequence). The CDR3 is CSAARGDSTDTQYF. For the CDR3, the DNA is TGCAGTGCTGCCCGCGGAGACAGCACAGATACGCAGTATTTT.

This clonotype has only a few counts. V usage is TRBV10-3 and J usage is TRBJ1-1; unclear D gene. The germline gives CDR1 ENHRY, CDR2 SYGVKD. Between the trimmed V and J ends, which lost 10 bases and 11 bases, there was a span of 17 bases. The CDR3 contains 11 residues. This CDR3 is CATGTSGRAFF. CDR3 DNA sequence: TGTGCCACCGGAACCTCAGGCAGGGCTTTCTTT.